Following are 16 T cell receptor beta chains from one sample sequenced in a study of CD8 T cells in Susac syndrome. Random hexamers served to reverse transcribe roughly 0.5 to 1 ug RNA. TCRdb itself ran the immunoSEQ multiplex PCR reads through MiXCR, one entry per CDR3 protein. The data contain about 120,000 distinct CDR3 sequences, around 92% of them singletons. The sample was CD4+ T cells from PBMCs. These TCRs come from a human donor with multiple sclerosis.

J is TRBJ2-1 and V is TRBV30; 11 bases are shared with TRBD1. This CDR3 is built from 14 residues. Germline V gives CDR1 GTSNPN, CDR2 SVGIG (reference sequence). After removal of 2 bases from V and 8 bases from J, the junction contained 5 bases not matched to a gene. The CDR3, as DNA: TGTGCCTGGAGTTCCGGACAGGGGGCGTATGAGCAGTTCTTC. Protein: CAWSSGQGAYEQFF.

J is TRBJ2-1 and V is TRBV6-5; the D is unclear. The CDR3 sequence is 16 residues long. Germline-derived CDR1 and CDR2 are MNHEY and SVGAGI. V dropped 0 bases and J dropped 9 bases, with 18 bases sitting between them. The CDR3 protein is CASSYSGLSQGFEQFF. CDR3 nucleotides: TGTGCCAGCAGTTACTCGGGTCTAAGCCAAGGATTTGAGCAGTTCTTC.

The J gene is TRBJ1-2, the V gene TRBV29-1; D gene uncertain. The CDR3 has 9 residues. V was cut by 5 bases and J by 8 bases, with 6 bases left in between. Germline-derived CDR1 and CDR2 are SQVTM and ANQGSEA. CDR3: CSVMEGYTF. DNA of the CDR3: TGCAGCGTTATGGAAGGCTACACCTTC.

V is TRBV7-2 and J is TRBJ1-5, with D hard to call. CDR1 SGHTA and CDR2 FQGNSA come from the germline V gene. V lost 5 bases and J 0 bases, leaving 5 bases between the germline ends. CDR3 length: 13 residues. DNA of the CDR3: TGTGCCAGCAGCCCCAATAGCAATCAGCCCCAGCATTTT. It yields the protein CASSPNSNQPQHF.

The V and J genes are TRBV9 and TRBJ1-6; D gene ambiguous. CDR3 length: 14 amino acids. V gave up 0 bases and J gave up 10 bases, with 11 bases separating them. CDR1 is SGDLS, CDR2 YYNGEE, per germline. This CDR3 is CASSVASWNSPLHF. As DNA, the CDR3 is TGTGCCAGCAGCGTAGCTAGTTGGAACTCACCCCTCCACTTT.

J is TRBJ2-1 and V is TRBV2; perhaps TRBD2 as D (5 bases). Trimming took off 8 bases at V and 7 bases at J, with 18 bases between the two ends. Germline lookup yields CDR1 SNHLY and CDR2 FYNNEI. The CDR3 loop spans 14 amino acids. The CDR3 DNA is TGTGCCAGCGAGTATCTCCGATCGGGGAATGAGCAGTTCTTC. It yields the protein CASEYLRSGNEQFF.

The rearrangement uses TRBV7-3 and TRBJ2-2; TRBD2 matches 10 bases. This CDR3 spans 16 amino acids. Germline V gene sequence: CDR1 SGHTA, CDR2 FQGTGA. J lost 9 bases, V lost 0 bases, and 7 bases had no gene match. CDR3 nucleotides: TGTGCCAGCAGCTTAACTAGCGGGGGGTCGTCTCGGGAGCTGTTTTTT. Residues: CASSLTSGGSSRELFF.

The chain uses TRBV20-1 and TRBJ2-3; the D gene could be TRBD1 or TRBD2 (6 bases each). The germline CDR1 and CDR2 sequences are DFQATT and SNEGSKA (reference sequence). This CDR3 region has 15 residues. The V end was cut by 0 bases, the J end by 3 bases, with 13 bases between. The CDR3 coding sequence is TGCAGTGCTAGAGATGTCCGGGGGCAGACAGATACGCAGTATTTT. This encodes CSARDVRGQTDTQYF.

The chain links TRBV2 to TRBJ1-4; D call uncertain. Germline CDR1 and CDR2: SNHLY and FYNNEI. Trimming stripped 7 bases from V and 14 bases from J, with 17 bases between. There are 12 residues in the CDR3. CDR3 coding DNA: TGTGCCAGCATTCAGGACTCCGGGCCTCTGTTTTTT. Translated, it gives CASIQDSGPLFF.

J is TRBJ1-2 and V is TRBV28; TRBD1 aligns across 7 bases. V trimming: 2 bases; J trimming: 5 bases; junction bases outside the gene matches: 5. The CDR3 is made up of 14 amino acids. Germline CDR1 and CDR2: MDHEN and SYDVKM. The CDR3 spells CASSLINRGYGYTF. CDR3 nucleotides: TGTGCCAGCAGTTTAATCAACAGGGGTTATGGCTACACCTTC.

The J gene is TRBJ2-7, the V gene TRBV30; TRBD1 is a possible D gene (5 bases). CDR1 is GTSNPN, CDR2 SVGIG, per germline (reference sequence). The CDR3 has 10 residues. V dropped 6 bases and J dropped 5 bases, with 8 bases sitting between them. For the CDR3, the DNA is TGTGCCTGCGCAGGGAACGAGCAGTACTTC. This encodes CACAGNEQYF.

The rearrangement uses TRBV20-1 and TRBJ2-3, with 13 bases lining up with TRBD2. The germline gives CDR1 DFQATT, CDR2 SNEGSKA (reference sequence). The CDR3 is 16 amino acids. Trimming took 2 bases from V and 2 from J; bases not matched to a gene: 4. CDR3 in DNA: TGCAGTGCTAGACGGGGACTAGCGGGGAACACAGATACGCAGTATTTT. Translating it yields CSARRGLAGNTDTQYF.

The chain links TRBV28 to TRBJ1-1; 9 nucleotides align to TRBD1. Germline V gene data show CDR1 as MDHEN and CDR2 as SYDVKM. This CDR3 spans 12 amino acids. V shed 5 bases and J 10 bases; nucleotides not matched to a gene: 5. CDR3 in DNA: TGTGCCAGCAGTGACAGGGGGGTGGGAGCTTTCTTT. Its translation: CASSDRGVGAFF.

The chain is built from TRBV10-3 and TRBJ1-5; D gene ambiguous. The CDR3 covers 15 residues. In germline, CDR1 is ENHRY, CDR2 SYGVKD. V dropped 6 bases and J dropped 2 bases, with 14 bases sitting between them. CDR3 residues: CAIRTDGVGNQPQHF. CDR3 DNA: TGTGCCATCAGGACTGACGGGGTCGGCAATCAGCCCCAGCATTTT.

The chain carries TRBV2 and TRBJ1-1; D is uncertain. The CDR3 contains 11 residues. Per the germline V gene, CDR1 is SNHLY and CDR2 is FYNNEI. Trimming pared 2 bases from V and 7 bases from J, leaving 5 bases between. The DNA of the CDR3 is TGTGCCAGCAGTGAATTTGGTGAAGCTTTCTTT. It is translated as CASSEFGEAFF.

In its sample, this clonotype was seen once. This chain links TRBV2 with TRBJ1-1; no clear D gene. The V end lost 8 bases, the J end lost 1 base, and 5 bases lay between the germline ends. CDR1 and CDR2 from the germline V gene are SNHLY and FYNNEI. There are 11 residues in the CDR3. CDR3 protein: CASAQNTEAFF. The CDR3 DNA reads as TGTGCCAGCGCCCAGAACACTGAAGCTTTCTTT.